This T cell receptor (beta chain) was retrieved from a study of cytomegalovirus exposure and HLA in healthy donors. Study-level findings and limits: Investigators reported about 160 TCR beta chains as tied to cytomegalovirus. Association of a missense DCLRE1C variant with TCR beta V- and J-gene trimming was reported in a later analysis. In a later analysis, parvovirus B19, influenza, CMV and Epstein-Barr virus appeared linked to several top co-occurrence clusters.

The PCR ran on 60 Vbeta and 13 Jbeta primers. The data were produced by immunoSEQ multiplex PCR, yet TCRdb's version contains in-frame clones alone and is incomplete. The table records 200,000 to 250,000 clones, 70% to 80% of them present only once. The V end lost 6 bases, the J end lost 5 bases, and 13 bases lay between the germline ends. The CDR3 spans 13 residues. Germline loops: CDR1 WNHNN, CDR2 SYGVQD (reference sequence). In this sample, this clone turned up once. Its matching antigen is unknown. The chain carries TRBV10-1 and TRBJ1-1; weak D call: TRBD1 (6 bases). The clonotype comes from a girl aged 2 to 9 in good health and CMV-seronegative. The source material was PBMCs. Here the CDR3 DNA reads TGCGCCAGCAGCAGACAGGTGGAAACTGAAGCTTTCTTT. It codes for CASSRQVETEAFF.